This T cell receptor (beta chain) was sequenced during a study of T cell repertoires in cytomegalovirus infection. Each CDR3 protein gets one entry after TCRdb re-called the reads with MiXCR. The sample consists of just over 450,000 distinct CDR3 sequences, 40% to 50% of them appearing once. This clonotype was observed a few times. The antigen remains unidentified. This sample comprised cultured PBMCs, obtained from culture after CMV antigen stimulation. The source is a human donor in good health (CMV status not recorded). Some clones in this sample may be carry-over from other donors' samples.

The CDR3 sequence is CASREDLISYEQYF. CDR3 DNA sequence: TGTGCCAGCAGAGAGGACTTAATCTCCTACGAGCAGTACTTC. This rearrangement joins TRBV12-3 or TRBV12-4 to TRBJ2-7; the D gene is possibly TRBD2 (5 bases). The CDR3 length is 14 residues. V was shortened by 6 bases and J by 0 bases, with 12 bases between the two germline ends.